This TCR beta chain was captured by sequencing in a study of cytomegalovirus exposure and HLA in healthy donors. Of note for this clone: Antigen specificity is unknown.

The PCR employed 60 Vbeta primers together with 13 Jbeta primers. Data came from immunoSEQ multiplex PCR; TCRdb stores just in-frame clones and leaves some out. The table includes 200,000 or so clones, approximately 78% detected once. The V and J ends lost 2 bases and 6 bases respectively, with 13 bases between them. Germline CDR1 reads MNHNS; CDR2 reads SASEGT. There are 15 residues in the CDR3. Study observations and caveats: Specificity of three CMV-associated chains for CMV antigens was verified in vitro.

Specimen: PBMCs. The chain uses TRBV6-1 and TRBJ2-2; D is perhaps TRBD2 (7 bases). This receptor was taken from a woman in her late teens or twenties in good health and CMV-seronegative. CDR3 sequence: CASSERGTIAGELFF. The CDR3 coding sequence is TGTGCCAGCAGTGAAAGGGGGACTATCGCCGGGGAGCTGTTTTTT.